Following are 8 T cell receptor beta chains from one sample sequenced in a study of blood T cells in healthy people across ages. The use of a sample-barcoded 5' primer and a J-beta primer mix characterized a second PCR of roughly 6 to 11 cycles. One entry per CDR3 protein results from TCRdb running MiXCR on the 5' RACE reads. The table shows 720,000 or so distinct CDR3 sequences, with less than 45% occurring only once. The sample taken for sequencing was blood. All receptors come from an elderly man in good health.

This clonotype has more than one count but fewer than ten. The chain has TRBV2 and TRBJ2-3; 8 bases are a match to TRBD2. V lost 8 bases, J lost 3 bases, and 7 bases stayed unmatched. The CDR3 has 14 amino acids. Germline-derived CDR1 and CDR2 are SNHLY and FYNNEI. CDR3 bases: TGTGCCAGCGCACTAGCGGAGGAGACAGATACGCAGTATTTT. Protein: CASALAEETDTQYF.

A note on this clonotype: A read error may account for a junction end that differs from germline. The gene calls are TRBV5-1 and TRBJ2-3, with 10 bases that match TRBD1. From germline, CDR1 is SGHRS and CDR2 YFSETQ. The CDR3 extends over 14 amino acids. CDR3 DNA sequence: TGCGCCAGTCCGACAGGGGGCATGACAGACACGCAGTATTTT. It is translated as CASPTGGMTDTQYF. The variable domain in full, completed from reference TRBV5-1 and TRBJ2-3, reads KAGVTQTPRYLIKTRGQQVTLSCSPISGHRSVSWYQQTPGQGLQFLFEYFSETQRNKGNFPGRFSGRQFSNSRSEMNVSTLELGDSALYLCASPTGGMTDTQYFGPGTRLTVL.

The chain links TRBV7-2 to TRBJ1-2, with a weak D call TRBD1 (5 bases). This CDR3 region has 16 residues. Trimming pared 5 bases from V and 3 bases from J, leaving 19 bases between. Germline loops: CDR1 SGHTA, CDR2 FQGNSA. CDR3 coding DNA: TGTACCAGCAGCCTGCGGGGAGGGGCGACCTACTATGGCTACACCTTC. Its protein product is CTSSLRGGATYYGYTF.

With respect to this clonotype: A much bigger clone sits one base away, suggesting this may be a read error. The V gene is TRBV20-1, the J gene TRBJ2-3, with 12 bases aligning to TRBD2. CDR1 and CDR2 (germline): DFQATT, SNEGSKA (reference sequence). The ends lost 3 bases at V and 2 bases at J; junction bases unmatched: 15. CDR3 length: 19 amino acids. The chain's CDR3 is CSARSSTGTSGRNTDTQYF. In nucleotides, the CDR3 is TGCAGTGCTAGGTCCTCGACCGGGACTAGCGGGCGTAACACAGATACGCAGTATTTT.

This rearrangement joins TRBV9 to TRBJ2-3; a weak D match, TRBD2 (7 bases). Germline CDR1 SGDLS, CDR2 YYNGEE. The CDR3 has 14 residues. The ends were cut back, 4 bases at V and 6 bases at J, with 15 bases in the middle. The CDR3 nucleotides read TGTGCCAGCAGCTCCGGGGGGCTGCAGGATACGCAGTATTTT. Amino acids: CASSSGGLQDTQYF.

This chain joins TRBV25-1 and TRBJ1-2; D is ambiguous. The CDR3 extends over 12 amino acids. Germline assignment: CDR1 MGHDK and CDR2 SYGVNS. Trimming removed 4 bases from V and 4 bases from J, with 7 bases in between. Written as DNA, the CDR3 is TGTGCCAGCAGTGCACAAATCTATGGCTACACCTTC. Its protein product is CASSAQIYGYTF.

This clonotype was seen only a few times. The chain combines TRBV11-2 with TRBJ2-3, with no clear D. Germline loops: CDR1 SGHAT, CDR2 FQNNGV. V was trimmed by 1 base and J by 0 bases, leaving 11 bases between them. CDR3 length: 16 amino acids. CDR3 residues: CASSLGGFFSTDTQYF. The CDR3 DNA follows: TGTGCCAGCAGCTTAGGAGGTTTTTTTAGCACAGATACGCAGTATTTT.

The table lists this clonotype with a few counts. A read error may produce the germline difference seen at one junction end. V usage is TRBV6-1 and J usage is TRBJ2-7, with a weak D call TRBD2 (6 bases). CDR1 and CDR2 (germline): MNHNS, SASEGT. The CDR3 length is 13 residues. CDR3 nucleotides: TGTGCCAGCACTGAAGGACTAAACAATGAGCAGTACTTC. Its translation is CASTEGLNNEQYF.